Listed below are T cell receptor beta chains from one sample, sequenced in a study of T cell responses to AZD1222 COVID-19 vaccine. This table comes from immunoSEQ multiplex PCR, and its TCRdb copy is limited to in-frame clones, with some not included. This repertoire shows about 100,000 clones, roughly 86% found once; its top ten account for 4.2%. The specimen was peripheral blood, collected on day 0 of MenACWY control vaccination. These receptors all stem from an adult in good health. Both conserved end residues are part of each CDR3. D genes are given only for firm matches. Expanded clones get a size class; other rows say once, few or many, or leave the size out.

TRBV14	.	TRBJ2-1	.	TGTGCCAGCAGCCTTCGGCAAGCCGGGGGTGAGCAGTTCTTC	CASSLRQAGGEQFF
TRBV19	.	TRBJ1-1	TRBD1	TGTGCCAGTAGTATACGGACAGGGAGCACTGAAGCTTTCTTT	CASSIRTGSTEAFF
TRBV12-3/TRBV12-4	.	TRBJ1-1	.	TGTGCCAGCAGCCCTCGACCGCGCACTGAAGCTTTCTTT	CASSPRPRTEAFF
TRBV19	.	TRBJ1-1	TRBD1	TGTGCCAGCCATACTTACCGAGGGACAGGGATCACTGAAGCTTTCTTT	CASHTYRGTGITEAFF
TRBV28	.	TRBJ2-6	TRBD1	TGTGCCAGCAGCGTGGGACAGGGATATTCTGGGGCCAACGTCCTGACTTTC	CASSVGQGYSGANVLTF
TRBV19	.	TRBJ1-2	TRBD1	TGTGCCAGTAGTGGGACAGGGACTGGCTATGGCTACACCTTC	CASSGTGTGYGYTF
TRBV9	.	TRBJ2-2	TRBD2	TGTGCCAGCAGCAAAATAGCGGGAGACACCGGGGAGCTGTTTTTT	CASSKIAGDTGELFF
TRBV12-5	.	TRBJ2-3	TRBD2	TGTGCTAGTGGTTTGCATTTAGCGGGGGGACGCTACACAGATACGCAGTATTTT	CASGLHLAGGRYTDTQYF
TRBV7-2	.	TRBJ1-5	TRBD1	TGTGCCAGCAGCTTTAGACAGGGGAATCAGCCCCAGCATTTT	CASSFRQGNQPQHF
TRBV19	few	TRBJ1-2	.	TGTGCCAGCGGAAGTAACTATGGCTACACCTTC	CASGSNYGYTF
TRBV20-1	.	TRBJ1-5	.	TGCAGTGCTAGTTACAGCGACGAAGAGCCCCAGCATTTT	CSASYSDEEPQHF
TRBV27	once	TRBJ1-1	.	TGTGCCAGCAGTTTATGGGGCCCCCATCCGGCTTTCTTT	CASSLWGPHPAFF
TRBV7-9	once	TRBJ1-3	TRBD1	TGTGCCAGCAGCCGCGGGACAGCTGGAAACACCATATATTTT	CASSRGTAGNTIYF
TRBV6-5	once	TRBJ1-1	TRBD1	TGTGCCAGCGGAAGGGACAGGGCCACTGAAGCTTTCTTT	CASGRDRATEAFF
TRBV29-1	.	TRBJ1-1	.	TGCAGCGTTGAAGACGGCCCGGGCACTGAAGCTTTCTTT	CSVEDGPGTEAFF
TRBV5-1	.	TRBJ1-4	.	TGCGCCAGCAGCTTCGGTAGGGGTGAAGAAAAACTGTTTTTT	CASSFGRGEEKLFF
TRBV19	few	TRBJ2-3	.	TGTGCCAGTAGTATAGAGAGCCAGGTGAGAGATACGCAGTATTTT	CASSIESQVRDTQYF